Below, 3 T cell receptor beta chains from the same sample are listed, as sequenced in a study of glioma-infiltrating T cells. Using RNA template, CDR3s of TCR alpha and beta were amplified with iRepertoire arm-PCR. TCRdb fed the multiplex PCR reads into MiXCR, producing one record per CDR3 protein. Of around 390,000 distinct CDR3 sequences detected, 41% appear once; the ten largest clones hold approximately 12%. Specimen: glioma tissue, nonneoplastic brain tissue, or PBMCs (not recorded which). Every receptor here comes from a human donor with low-grade glioma or glioblastoma, undergoing nonglioma brain surgery, or in good health (not recorded which).

This clonotype was found many times. This sequence joins TRBV25-1 and TRBJ1-6, with no clear D. This CDR3 has 12 amino acids. V dropped 8 bases and J dropped 7 bases, with 9 bases sitting between them. The germline gives CDR1 MGHDK, CDR2 SYGVNS. CDR3 protein: CASGPKNSPLHF. CDR3 sequence (DNA): TGTGCCAGCGGACCTAAAAATTCACCCCTCCACTTT.

This clonotype was counted a few times. The J gene is TRBJ2-1, the V gene TRBV14; unclear D gene. The length of the CDR3 is 15 residues. Germline loops: CDR1 SGHDN, CDR2 FVKESK. The V and J ends lost 5 bases and 6 bases respectively, with 17 bases between them. The CDR3 DNA sequence: TGTGCCAGCAGCTCCCCGGGTGGGATTGTCAATGAGCAGTTCTTC. Translated, it gives CASSSPGGIVNEQFF. Looking up the rest from reference TRBV14 and TRBJ2-1 gives the full variable domain: EAGVTQFPSHSVIEKGQTVTLRCDPISGHDNLYWYRRVMGKEIKFLLHFVKESKQDESGMPNNRFLAERTGGTYSTLKVQPAELEDSGVYFCASSSPGGIVNEQFFGPGTRLTVL.

This clonotype was counted at least ten times. V is TRBV4-1 and J is TRBJ2-7; 9 bases match TRBD1. V gave up 3 bases and J gave up 1 base; unmatched junction bases: 4. Looked up from germline, CDR1 is MGHRA and CDR2 is YSYEKL. There are 15 residues in the CDR3. The CDR3 bases are TGCGCCAGCAGCCATGGACAGGGGTCATCCTACGAGCAGTACTTC. This sequence encodes CASSHGQGSSYEQYF.